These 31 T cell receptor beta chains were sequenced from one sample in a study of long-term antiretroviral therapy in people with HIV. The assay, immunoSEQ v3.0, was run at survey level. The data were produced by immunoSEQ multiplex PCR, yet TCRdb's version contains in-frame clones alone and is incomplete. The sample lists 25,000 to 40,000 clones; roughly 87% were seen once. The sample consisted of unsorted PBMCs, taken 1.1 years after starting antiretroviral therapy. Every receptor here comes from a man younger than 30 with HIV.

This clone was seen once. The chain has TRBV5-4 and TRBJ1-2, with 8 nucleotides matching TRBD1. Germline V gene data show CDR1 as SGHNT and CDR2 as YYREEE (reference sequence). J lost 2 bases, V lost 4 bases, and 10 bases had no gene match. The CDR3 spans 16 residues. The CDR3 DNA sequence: TGTGCCAGCAGCATTCCGGGACAGGCTCAAAACTATGGCTACACCTTC. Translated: CASSIPGQAQNYGYTF.

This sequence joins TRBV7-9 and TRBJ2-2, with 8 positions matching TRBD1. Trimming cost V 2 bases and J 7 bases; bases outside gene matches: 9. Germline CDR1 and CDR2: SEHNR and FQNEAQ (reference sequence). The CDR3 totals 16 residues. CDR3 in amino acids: CASSLPTPGGFGELFF. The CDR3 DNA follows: TGTGCCAGCAGCTTACCCACCCCAGGGGGCTTCGGGGAGCTGTTTTTT.

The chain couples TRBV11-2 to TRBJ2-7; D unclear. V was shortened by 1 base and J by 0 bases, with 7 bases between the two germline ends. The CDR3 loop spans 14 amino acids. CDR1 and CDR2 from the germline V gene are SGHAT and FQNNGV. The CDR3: CASSLAMLSYEQYF. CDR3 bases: TGTGCCAGCAGCTTAGCGATGCTCTCCTACGAGCAGTACTTC.

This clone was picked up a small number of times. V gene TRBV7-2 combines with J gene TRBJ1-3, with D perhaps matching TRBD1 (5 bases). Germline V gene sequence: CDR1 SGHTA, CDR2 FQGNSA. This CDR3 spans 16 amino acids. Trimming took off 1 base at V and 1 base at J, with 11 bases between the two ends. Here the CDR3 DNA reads TGTGCCAGCAGCTTAGGTACAGGACTATCTGGAAACACCATATATTTT. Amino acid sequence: CASSLGTGLSGNTIYF.

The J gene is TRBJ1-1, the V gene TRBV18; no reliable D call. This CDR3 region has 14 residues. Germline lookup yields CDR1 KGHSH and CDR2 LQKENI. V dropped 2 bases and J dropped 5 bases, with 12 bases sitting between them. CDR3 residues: CASSPYREVTEAFF. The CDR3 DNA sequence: TGTGCCAGCTCACCATACCGGGAAGTGACTGAAGCTTTCTTT.

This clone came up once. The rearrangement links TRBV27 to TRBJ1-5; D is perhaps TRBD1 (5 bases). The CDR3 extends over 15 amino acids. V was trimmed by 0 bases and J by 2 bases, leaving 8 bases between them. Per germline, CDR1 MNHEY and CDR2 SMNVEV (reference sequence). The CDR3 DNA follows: TGTGCCAGCAGTTTATCGTCCAGGGGCAATCAGCCCCAGCATTTT. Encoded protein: CASSLSSRGNQPQHF.

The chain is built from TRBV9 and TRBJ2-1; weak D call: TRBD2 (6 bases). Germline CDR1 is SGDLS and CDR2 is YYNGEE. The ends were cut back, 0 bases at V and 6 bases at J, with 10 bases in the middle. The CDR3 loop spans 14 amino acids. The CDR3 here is CASSVASLANEQFF. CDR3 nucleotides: TGTGCCAGCAGCGTAGCTTCACTAGCCAATGAGCAGTTCTTC.

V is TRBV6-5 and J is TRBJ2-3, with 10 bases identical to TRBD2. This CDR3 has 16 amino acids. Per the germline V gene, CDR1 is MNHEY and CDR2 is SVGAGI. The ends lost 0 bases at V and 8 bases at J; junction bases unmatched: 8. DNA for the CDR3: TGTGCCAGCAGTTACTCCCCCACTAGCGGGGCAGGTACGCAGTATTTT. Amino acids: CASSYSPTSGAGTQYF.

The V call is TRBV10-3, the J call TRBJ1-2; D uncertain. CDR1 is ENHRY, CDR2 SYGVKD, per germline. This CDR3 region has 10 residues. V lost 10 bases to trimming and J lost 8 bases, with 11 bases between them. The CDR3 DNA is TGTGCCACTCGGGGTAGCGGCTACACCTTC. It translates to CATRGSGYTF.

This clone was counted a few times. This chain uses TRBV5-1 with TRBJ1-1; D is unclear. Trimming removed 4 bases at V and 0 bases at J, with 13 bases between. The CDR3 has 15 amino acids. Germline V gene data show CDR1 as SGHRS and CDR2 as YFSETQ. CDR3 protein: CASSPVATMNTEAFF. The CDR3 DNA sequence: TGCGCCAGCAGCCCCGTGGCTACCATGAACACTGAAGCTTTCTTT.

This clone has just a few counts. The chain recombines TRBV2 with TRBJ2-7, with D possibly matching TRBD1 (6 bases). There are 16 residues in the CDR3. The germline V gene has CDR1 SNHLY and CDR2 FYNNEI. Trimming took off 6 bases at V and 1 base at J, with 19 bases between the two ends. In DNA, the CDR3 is TGTGCCAGCAGAAGACATTGGACAGAGATTTCCTACGAGCAGTACTTC. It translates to CASRRHWTEISYEQYF. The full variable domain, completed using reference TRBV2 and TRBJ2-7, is EPEVTQTPSHQVTQMGQEVILRCVPISNHLYFYWYRQILGQKVEFLVSFYNNEISEKSEIFDDQFSVERPDGSNFTLKIRSTKLEDSAMYFCASRRHWTEISYEQYFGPGTRLTVT.

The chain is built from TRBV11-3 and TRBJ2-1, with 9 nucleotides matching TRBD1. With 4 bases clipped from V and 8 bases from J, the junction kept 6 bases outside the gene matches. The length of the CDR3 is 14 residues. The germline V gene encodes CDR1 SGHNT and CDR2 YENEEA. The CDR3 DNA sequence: TGTGCCAGCAGCTCCGACAGGGACAGGGATGAGCAGTTCTTC. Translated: CASSSDRDRDEQFF.

DNA for the CDR3: TGTGCCAGCAACCAGCGGGGGCACCGGGAGACCCAGTACTTC. This sequence encodes CASNQRGHRETQYF. The rearrangement joins TRBV7-8 to TRBJ2-5; 8 nucleotides agree with TRBD2. Trimming removed 7 bases from V and 5 bases from J; junction bases left unmatched: 9. CDR3 length: 14 amino acids. Per the germline V gene, CDR1 is SGHVS and CDR2 is FQNEAQ.

CDR3 nucleotides: TGTGCCAGCAGCCCCCCCGGGACAGGGGGGGTCCATGGCTACACCTTC. It encodes CASSPPGTGGVHGYTF. The J gene is TRBJ1-2, the V gene TRBV9; TRBD1 matches at 11 bases. CDR3 length: 16 amino acids. CDR1 and CDR2 from the germline V gene are SGDLS and YYNGEE. Unmatched junction bases numbered 11, after V lost 4 bases and J lost 6 bases.

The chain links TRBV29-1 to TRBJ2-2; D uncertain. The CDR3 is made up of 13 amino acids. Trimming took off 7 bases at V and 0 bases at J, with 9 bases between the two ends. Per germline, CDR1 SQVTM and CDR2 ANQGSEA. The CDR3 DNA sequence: TGCAGCGGGAAAGACCCGAACACCGGGGAGCTGTTTTTT. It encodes CSGKDPNTGELFF.

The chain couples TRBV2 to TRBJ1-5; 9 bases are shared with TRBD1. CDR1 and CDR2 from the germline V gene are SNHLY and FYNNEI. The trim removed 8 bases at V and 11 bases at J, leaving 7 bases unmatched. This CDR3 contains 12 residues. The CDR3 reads CASGQGKESQHF. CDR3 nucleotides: TGTGCCAGCGGACAGGGGAAAGAATCCCAGCATTTT.

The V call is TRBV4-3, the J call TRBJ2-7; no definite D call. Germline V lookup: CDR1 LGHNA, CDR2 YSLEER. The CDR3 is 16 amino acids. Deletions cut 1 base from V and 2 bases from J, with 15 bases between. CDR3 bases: TGCGCCAGCAGCCAAGGGGGATCCGAATTAACCTACGAGCAGTACTTC. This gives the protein CASSQGGSELTYEQYF.

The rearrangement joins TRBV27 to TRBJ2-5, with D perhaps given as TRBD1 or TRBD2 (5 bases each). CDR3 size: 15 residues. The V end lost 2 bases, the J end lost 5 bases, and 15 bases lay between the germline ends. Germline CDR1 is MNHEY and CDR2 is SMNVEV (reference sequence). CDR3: CASSLMGPFPETQYF. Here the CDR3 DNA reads TGTGCCAGCAGTTTAATGGGACCGTTCCCCGAGACCCAGTACTTC.

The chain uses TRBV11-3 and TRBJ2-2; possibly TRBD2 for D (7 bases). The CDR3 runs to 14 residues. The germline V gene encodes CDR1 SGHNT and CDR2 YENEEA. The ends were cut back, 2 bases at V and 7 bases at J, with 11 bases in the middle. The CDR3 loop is CASSLRGANGELFF. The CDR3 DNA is TGTGCCAGCAGCTTACGGGGGGCTAACGGGGAGCTGTTTTTT.

The CDR3 DNA reads TGTGCCAGCAGCCCTCCGAGTCAAAGCTTGTACGAGCAGTACTTC. Translation: CASSPPSQSLYEQYF. The chain employs TRBV7-9 and TRBJ2-7; no clear D. This CDR3 contains 15 residues. CDR1 is SEHNR, CDR2 FQNEAQ, per germline (reference sequence). Trimming took 5 bases from V and 4 from J, leaving 18 bases between them.

CDR3 loop: CASTTVGTSRTDTQYF. DNA of the CDR3: TGTGCCAGCACCACCGTTGGGACTAGCAGAACAGATACGCAGTATTTT. The V call is TRBV25-1, the J call TRBJ2-3; 9 nucleotides align to TRBD2. This CDR3 has 16 residues. The J segment lost 3 bases and the V segment lost 7 bases, leaving 11 bases of the junction unmatched. Germline CDR1 MGHDK, CDR2 SYGVNS.

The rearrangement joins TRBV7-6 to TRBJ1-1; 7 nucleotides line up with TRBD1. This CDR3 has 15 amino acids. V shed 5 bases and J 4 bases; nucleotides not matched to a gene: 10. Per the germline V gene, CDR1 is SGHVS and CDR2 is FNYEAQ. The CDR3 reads CASSHDDGTVTEAFF. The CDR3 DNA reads TGTGCCAGCAGCCACGACGATGGGACAGTCACTGAAGCTTTCTTT.

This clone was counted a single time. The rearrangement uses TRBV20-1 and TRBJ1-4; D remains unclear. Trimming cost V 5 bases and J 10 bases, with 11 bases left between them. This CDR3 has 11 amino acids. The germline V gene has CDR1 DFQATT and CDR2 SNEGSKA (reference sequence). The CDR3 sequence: CSAHLKGKLFF. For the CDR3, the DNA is TGCAGTGCTCACCTTAAGGGAAAACTGTTTTTT.

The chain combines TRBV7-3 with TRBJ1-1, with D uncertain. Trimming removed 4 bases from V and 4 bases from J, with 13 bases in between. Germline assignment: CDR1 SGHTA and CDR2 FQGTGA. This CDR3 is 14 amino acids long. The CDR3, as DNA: TGTGCCAGCAGCTCGGGAAAGTTTGCCACTGAAGCTTTCTTT. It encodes CASSSGKFATEAFF.

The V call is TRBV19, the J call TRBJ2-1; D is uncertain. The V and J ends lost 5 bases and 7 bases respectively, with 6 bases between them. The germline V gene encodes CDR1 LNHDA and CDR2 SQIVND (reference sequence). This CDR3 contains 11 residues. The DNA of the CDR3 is TGTGCCAGTAGTCGGTGGAATGAGCAGTTCTTC. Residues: CASSRWNEQFF.

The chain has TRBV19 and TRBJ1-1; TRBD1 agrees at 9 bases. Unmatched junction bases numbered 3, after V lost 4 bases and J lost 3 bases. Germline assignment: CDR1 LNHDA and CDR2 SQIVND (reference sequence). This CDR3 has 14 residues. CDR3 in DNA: TGTGCCAGTAGTAAAGACAGGGGGGACACTGAAGCTTTCTTT. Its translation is CASSKDRGDTEAFF.

The DNA for the CDR3 is TGTGCCAGCAGCCTAATTCAGGGTACTGAGCAGTTCTTC. This sequence encodes CASSLIQGTEQFF. The V and J genes are TRBV11-2 and TRBJ2-1, with a possible D match to TRBD1 (5 bases). Between the trimmed V and J ends, which lost 5 bases and 9 bases, there was a span of 14 bases. The germline CDR1 and CDR2 sequences are SGHAT and FQNNGV. CDR3 length equals 13 residues.

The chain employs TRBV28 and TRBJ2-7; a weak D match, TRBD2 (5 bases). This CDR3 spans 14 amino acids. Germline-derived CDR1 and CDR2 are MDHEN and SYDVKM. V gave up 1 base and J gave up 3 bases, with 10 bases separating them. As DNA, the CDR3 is TGTGCCAGCAGTTTATTCGGGAACTTCTACGAGCAGTACTTC. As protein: CASSLFGNFYEQYF.

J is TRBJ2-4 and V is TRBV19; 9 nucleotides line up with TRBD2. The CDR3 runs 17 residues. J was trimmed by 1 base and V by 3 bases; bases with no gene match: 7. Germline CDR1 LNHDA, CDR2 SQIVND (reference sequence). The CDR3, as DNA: TGTGCCAGTAGTATCCGTAGCGGGAGTGGGGCCAAAAACATTCAGTACTTC. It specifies CASSIRSGSGAKNIQYF.

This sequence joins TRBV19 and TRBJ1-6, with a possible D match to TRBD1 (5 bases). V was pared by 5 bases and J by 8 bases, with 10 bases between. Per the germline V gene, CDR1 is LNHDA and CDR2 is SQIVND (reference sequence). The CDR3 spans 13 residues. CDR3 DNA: TGTGCCAGTAGTGGGCAGGGAGATTCACCCCTCCACTTT. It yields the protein CASSGQGDSPLHF. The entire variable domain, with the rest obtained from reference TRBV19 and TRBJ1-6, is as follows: DGGITQSPKYLFRKEGQNVTLSCEQNLNHDAMYWYRQDPGQGLRLIYYSQIVNDFQKGDIAEGYSVSREKKESFPLTVTSAQKNPTAFYLCASSGQGDSPLHFGNGTRLTVT.

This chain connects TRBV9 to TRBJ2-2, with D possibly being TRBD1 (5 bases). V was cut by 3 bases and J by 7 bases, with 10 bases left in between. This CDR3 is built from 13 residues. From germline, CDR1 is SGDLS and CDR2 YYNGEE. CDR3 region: CASSATGVGELFF. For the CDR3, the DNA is TGTGCCAGCAGCGCAACAGGAGTCGGGGAGCTGTTTTTT.